This TCR beta chain was sequenced in a study of chemoradiotherapy in HPV16-positive cancers. Whole-study context: Candidate HPV-specific T-cell clones and common TCR motifs came from functional assays in a couple of HPV16-positive patients.

This CDR3 comprises 13 residues. CDR1 is SGHTA, CDR2 FQGNSA, per germline. V shed 2 bases and J 5 bases; nucleotides not matched to a gene: 1. Sequencing was performed with immunoSEQ multiplex PCR; in TCRdb, only in-frame clones are kept and a portion is missing. The repertoire holds about 27,000 clones, 93% seen once, with 18% in the top ten. Over chemoradiotherapy, repertoires were sampled more than once. The study, taken as a whole, reports: During treatment, candidate HPV-specific clones and E7-related motifs expanded in tumor. HPV-responsive T-cell expansion during chemoradiotherapy was linked to improved recurrence-free survival in HPV16-positive patients.

Concerning this clone: Its antigen is not identified.

V usage is TRBV7-2 and J usage is TRBJ2-3, with 7 nucleotides matching TRBD1. The receptor's source is a human donor with HPV-associated anogenital cancer. This material consisted of blood, taken from a patient who underwent chemoradiotherapy. The CDR3 protein is CASSLQGEDTQYF. DNA of the CDR3: TGTGCCAGCAGCTTACAGGGGGAAGATACGCAGTATTTT.